The subject of this entry is one T cell receptor (beta chain). What it binds is unknown. This entry is derived from a study of blood T cells in healthy people across ages. Between the trimmed V and J ends, which lost 0 bases and 5 bases, there was a span of 14 bases. This CDR3 has 15 amino acids. The germline gives CDR1 SGDLS, CDR2 YYNGEE. Together with a sample-barcoded 5' primer, a J-beta primer mix was included in a second PCR lasting roughly 6 to 12 cycles. Each TCR beta cDNA got a 12-nucleotide random molecular identifier. TCRdb itself ran the 5' RACE reads through MiXCR, one entry per CDR3 protein. This sample has over 600,000 distinct CDR3 sequences, with just over 55% found just once. Study outcomes and limitations: TCR beta diversity correlated strongly with naive T cell percentage. In long-lived donors, naive CD4+ cell counts and diversity exceeded those of aged donors. The recorded TCR beta diversity per million T cells decreased in a roughly linear manner with age.

Sequencing was performed on blood. This sequence originates from a man in his forties in good health. The chain has TRBV9 and TRBJ2-5, with D possibly being TRBD2 (5 bases). The CDR3 region is CASSVVIGEGETQYF. For the CDR3, the DNA is TGTGCCAGCAGCGTAGTAATAGGAGAGGGCGAGACCCAGTACTTC. The whole variable domain, filled in from reference TRBV9 and TRBJ2-5, reads DSGVTQTPKHLITATGQRVTLRCSPRSGDLSVYWYQQSLDQGLQFLIQYYNGEERAKGNILERFSAQQFPDLHSELNLSSLELGDSALYFCASSVVIGEGETQYFGPGTRLLVL.